This T cell receptor (beta chain) was sequenced in a study of shared clonotypes between healthy human individuals. General study points: Blood was the only sampled material, and tissue repertoires likely differ. The rarefaction results pointed to incomplete sorted-subset sequencing despite large depth.

CDR3 size: 13 residues. J lost 3 bases, V lost 6 bases, and 3 bases had no gene match. The V gene's germline CDR1 is MNHEY and CDR2 SVGAGI. The data were produced by immunoSEQ multiplex PCR, yet TCRdb's version contains in-frame clones alone and is incomplete. The sample contains over a million clones, approximately 68% of which appear only once. About this clone itself: Its matching antigen is unknown. Other DNA sequences in this specimen translate into the identical CDR3.

Sequencing input: memory CD4+ T cells sorted from blood. Subset meaning: CD45RA-negative fraction. The genes are TRBV6-5 and TRBJ2-7, with 9 bases lining up with TRBD1. This receptor was obtained from a man aged 18-30 years in good health. This CDR3 is CASRPGQGYEQYF. The DNA of the CDR3 is TGTGCCAGCAGGCCGGGACAGGGCTACGAGCAGTACTTC.